This TCR beta chain was retrieved from a study of B cell selection in AIRE deficiency. Of note for this clone: Its matching antigen is unknown.

Libraries were prepared by immunoSEQ multiplex PCR; TCRdb keeps only in-frame clonotypes and omits some of them. In the table there are about 22,000 clones, about 95% of which are singletons. Germline-derived CDR1 and CDR2 are DFQATT and SNEGSKA (reference sequence). V shed 5 bases and J 10 bases; nucleotides not matched to a gene: 2. This CDR3 comprises 11 residues. The regulatory T cell sort gate was CD4+CD25hiCD127low/negative. The study's findings and limits: Patient Tconv and Treg cells showed healthy-like TCRBV usage, CDR3 length, diversity. Of 3,000 to 4,500 shared Treg TCRbeta sequences, over 30% were healthy-only, just under 9.5% patient-only.

This chain joins TRBV20-1 and TRBJ2-1, with 10 bases fitting TRBD2. Input material: Tregs sorted from PBMCs. The TCR comes from a human donor with AIRE deficiency. The CDR3 loop is CSAGGLAEQFF. The CDR3 region has the DNA TGCAGTGCTGGGGGACTAGCGGAGCAGTTCTTC.